Below, 14 T cell receptor beta chains from the same sample are listed, as sequenced in a study of beta chain features in type 1 diabetes. General study findings and limits: TCRB CDR3s were moderately but significantly shorter in Type 1 diabetes patients in all four CD4+ subsets.

These receptors' antigens are unknown. What was sequenced were expressed TCRB transcripts, since all of the isolated RNA had been reverse transcribed. Here immunoSEQ multiplex PCR was the method, and the copy in TCRdb shows in-frame clones only, minus some. The table lists approximately 170,000 clones, around 7.8% of them singletons, with about 0.95% in the top ten. Specimen: central memory CD4+ T cells from blood. Receptor source: a woman aged 40 to 55 with type 1 diabetes.

This clone was found a few times. V and J are TRBV29-1 and TRBJ2-3, with a possible D match to TRBD2 (5 bases). The CDR3 covers 13 residues. V shed 7 bases and J shed 4 bases, with 15 bases lying between them. CDR1 SQVTM and CDR2 ANQGSEA come from the germline V gene. In nucleotides, the CDR3 is TGCAGCGCAGCGACGGGGTGGGCAGATACGCAGTATTTT. As protein: CSAATGWADTQYF.

This clone was observed a handful of times. V gene TRBV5-1 combines with J gene TRBJ1-1; TRBD1 is a possible D gene (5 bases). The V gene's germline CDR1 is SGHRS and CDR2 YFSETQ. The CDR3 is made up of 15 amino acids. V lost 0 bases to trimming and J lost 5 bases, with 14 bases between them. CDR3 nucleotide sequence: TGCGCCAGCAGCTTGGATATGGGGAGGGGAACTGAAGCTTTCTTT. Translated: CASSLDMGRGTEAFF.

This clone was found a few times. The rearrangement joins TRBV28 to TRBJ1-2; no firm D call. CDR1 and CDR2 (germline): MDHEN, SYDVKM. The ends were cut back, 4 bases at V and 4 bases at J, with 7 bases in the middle. The CDR3 is 12 residues long. In nucleotides, the CDR3 is TGTGCCAGCAGTTGGGGAGGCTATGGCTACACCTTC. Translated: CASSWGGYGYTF.

The V gene is TRBV28, the J gene TRBJ2-1, with TRBD2 matching over 7 bases. This CDR3 has 12 amino acids. V lost 2 bases to trimming and J lost 13 bases; unmatched junction nucleotides: 5. The germline gives CDR1 MDHEN, CDR2 SYDVKM. The CDR3 here is CASSLVRDYQFF. CDR3 nucleotide sequence: TGTGCCAGCAGTTTAGTCCGGGACTATCAGTTCTTC.

The chain recombines TRBV11-1 with TRBJ2-5, with TRBD1 matching over 7 bases. With 2 bases clipped from V and 2 bases from J, the junction kept 5 bases outside the gene matches. Germline assignment: CDR1 SGHAT and CDR2 FQDESV (reference sequence). This CDR3 comprises 15 residues. The chain's CDR3 is CASSLSTGQQETQYF. DNA of the CDR3: TGTGCCAGCAGCTTATCCACGGGACAGCAAGAGACCCAGTACTTC.

Comment on this clone: This sample also contains other DNA sequences that code for the same CDR3. The chain links TRBV2 to TRBJ1-2; TRBD1 matches at 7 bases. Trimming cost V 2 bases and J 4 bases; bases outside gene matches: 1. CDR1 SNHLY and CDR2 FYNNEI come from the germline V gene. The CDR3 totals 13 residues. The DNA for the CDR3 is TGTGCCAGCAGTGAAAGACAGGGCTATGGCTACACCTTC. Protein product: CASSERQGYGYTF.

This clone was counted only a few times. J is TRBJ2-5 and V is TRBV29-1, with TRBD2 matching over 14 bases. CDR1 is SQVTM and CDR2 is ANQGSEA in the germline V gene. This CDR3 contains 17 residues. Trimming cost V 6 bases and J 1 base; bases outside gene matches: 10. The CDR3 region has the DNA TGCAGCGTCGGCGGGACTAGCGGGGGAGCTTTCCAAGAGACCCAGTACTTC. Encoded protein: CSVGGTSGGAFQETQYF.

The chain has TRBV9 and TRBJ2-5; maybe TRBD1 (5 bases). V lost 4 bases and J lost 5, with 15 bases in between. The CDR3 covers 14 residues. Germline lookup yields CDR1 SGDLS and CDR2 YYNGEE. DNA of the CDR3: TGTGCCAGCAGCACCGGACACCCCAGCGAGACCCAGTACTTC. Amino acid sequence: CASSTGHPSETQYF.

This clone was observed a few times. CDR3 residues: CAITGESRNTEAFF. DNA of the CDR3: TGTGCCATCACGGGGGAGTCGCGGAACACTGAAGCTTTCTTT. The chain has TRBV10-3 and TRBJ1-1; a weak D match, TRBD1 (5 bases). With 7 bases removed from V and 1 base from J, the gap between germline ends came to 13 bases. The CDR3 consists of 14 residues. Germline V lookup: CDR1 ENHRY, CDR2 SYGVKD.

As to this clone: This CDR3 is also generated by other DNA sequences in the sample. The V and J genes are TRBV28 and TRBJ1-1; D gene unclear. This CDR3 has 12 residues. The germline gives CDR1 MDHEN, CDR2 SYDVKM. Trimming pared 3 bases from V and 3 bases from J, leaving 5 bases between. The CDR3 bases are TGTGCCAGCAGTTTTCGGGACACTGAAGCTTTCTTT. It yields the protein CASSFRDTEAFF.

This clone occurred a few times. This chain connects TRBV6-5 to TRBJ2-6; TRBD2 is a possible D gene (5 bases). V gave up 6 bases and J gave up 2 bases, with 11 bases separating them. Germline V lookup: CDR1 MNHEY, CDR2 SVGAGI. The CDR3 covers 15 residues. CDR3 DNA: TGTGCCAGCAGCCGGCTGAGGGCTGGGGCCAACGTCCTGACTTTC. Protein sequence: CASSRLRAGANVLTF.

The CDR3 nucleotides read TGCAGCGTGGGACAGGCCCTGATTAGGAATGAGCAGTTCTTC. The encoded protein is CSVGQALIRNEQFF. V is TRBV29-1 and J is TRBJ2-1; 8 bases line up with TRBD1. CDR3 length equals 14 residues. CDR1 is SQVTM, CDR2 ANQGSEA, per germline. Trimming took 6 bases from V and 7 from J; bases not matched to a gene: 11.

The J gene is TRBJ2-2, the V gene TRBV5-1; the D gene is possibly TRBD1 (6 bases). The V gene's germline CDR1 is SGHRS and CDR2 YFSETQ. This CDR3 has 15 amino acids. The germline V and J ends were trimmed by 2 bases and 7 bases, with 15 bases remaining between them. Here the CDR3 DNA reads TGCGCCAGCAGCTTACTCAGGGGCTTGAACGGGGAGCTGTTTTTT. This sequence encodes CASSLLRGLNGELFF.

A few counts support this clone. The rearrangement links TRBV9 to TRBJ2-1; 10 bases are a match to TRBD2. After removal of 3 bases from V and 2 bases from J, the junction contained 5 bases not matched to a gene. The germline V gene encodes CDR1 SGDLS and CDR2 YYNGEE. The CDR3 has 16 residues. CDR3 coding DNA: TGTGCCAGCAGCGCGTCTAGCGGGGGTACCTACAATGAGCAGTTCTTC. Protein: CASSASSGGTYNEQFF. Full variable domain (remainder filled in from reference TRBV9 and TRBJ2-1): DSGVTQTPKHLITATGQRVTLRCSPRSGDLSVYWYQQSLDQGLQFLIQYYNGEERAKGNILERFSAQQFPDLHSELNLSSLELGDSALYFCASSASSGGTYNEQFFGPGTRLTVL.